These 25 T cell receptor beta chains were all obtained from the same sample, sequenced in a study of shared clonotypes between healthy human individuals. Generated by immunoSEQ multiplex PCR, the TCRdb table keeps only in-frame clones and is missing some. The data show about 2.4 million clones, around 94% seen once. Sequenced sample: naive CD4+ T cells sorted from blood. The subset is: CD45RA+ positively selected. All receptors come from a man between 18 and 35 years old in good health.

The chain couples TRBV2 to TRBJ2-3; 9 nucleotides match TRBD2. Germline assignment: CDR1 SNHLY and CDR2 FYNNEI. CDR3 length: 15 residues. With 5 bases clipped from V and 2 bases from J, the junction kept 5 bases outside the gene matches. The CDR3 DNA reads as TGTGCCAGCAGTTCCCCGGGACTAGCCACAGATACGCAGTATTTT. This gives the protein CASSSPGLATDTQYF.

DNA of the CDR3: TGCGCCAGCAGAGCGAGCGGGGACAATGAGCAGTTCTTC. It specifies CASRASGDNEQFF. The chain carries TRBV4-1 and TRBJ2-1; 7 positions match TRBD2. Germline V lookup: CDR1 MGHRA, CDR2 YSYEKL. The V segment lost 6 bases and the J segment 5 bases; nucleotides outside the gene matches: 4. The CDR3 contains 13 residues.

This chain uses TRBV7-9 with TRBJ1-1; TRBD1 matches 11 bases. The CDR3 sequence is 15 residues long. V trimming: 5 bases; J trimming: 4 bases; junction bases outside the gene matches: 6. Germline CDR1 is SEHNR and CDR2 is FQNEAQ (reference sequence). The chain's CDR3 is CASSPPGTGGTEAFF. DNA of the CDR3: TGTGCCAGCAGCCCTCCCGGGACAGGGGGCACTGAAGCTTTCTTT.

This clone has only one observation. The chain uses TRBV7-9 and TRBJ2-7; D may be TRBD1 or TRBD2 (5 bases each). This CDR3 region has 15 residues. Trimming took 0 bases from V and 2 from J, leaving 11 bases between them. Per the germline V gene, CDR1 is SEHNR and CDR2 is FQNEAQ (reference sequence). DNA of the CDR3: TGTGCCAGCAGCTTAGCCGGGACGCCCCCCTACGAGCAGTACTTC. Protein product: CASSLAGTPPYEQYF.

The genes are TRBV5-1 and TRBJ1-1, with 9 bases lining up with TRBD1. The ends lost 2 bases at V and 4 bases at J; junction bases unmatched: 6. The CDR3 loop spans 15 amino acids. The germline CDR1 and CDR2 sequences are SGHRS and YFSETQ. The CDR3 protein is CASSFYRGLGTEAFF. In nucleotides, the CDR3 is TGCGCCAGCAGCTTTTACAGGGGGCTGGGCACTGAAGCTTTCTTT.

CDR3 coding DNA: TGTGCCAGCAGCTTGGGACAGGGACATCAGCCCCAGCATTTT. Translated: CASSLGQGHQPQHF. The chain couples TRBV5-5 to TRBJ1-5; the match to TRBD1 covers 7 bases. Germline CDR1 SGHKS, CDR2 YYEKEE (reference sequence). V was clipped by 0 bases and J by 5 bases; unmatched bases: 2. This CDR3 spans 14 amino acids.

The chain recombines TRBV18 with TRBJ1-2; D is possibly TRBD1 (6 bases). CDR1 is KGHSH and CDR2 is LQKENI in the germline V gene. V lost 0 bases to trimming and J lost 2 bases, with 16 bases between them. CDR3 length: 17 amino acids. The CDR3 nucleotides read TGTGCCAGCTCACCACCCGTTCTGGGGGGCGCAAACTATGGCTACACCTTC. Encoded protein: CASSPPVLGGANYGYTF.

This chain uses TRBV18 with TRBJ2-5; D perhaps matches TRBD2 (6 bases). The J call is uncertain, as TRBJ2-7 better fits the DNA end. The germline V gene has CDR1 KGHSH and CDR2 LQKENI. The CDR3 consists of 14 residues. The CDR3 reads CASSPSGVEYEQYF. The CDR3 nucleotides are TGTGCCAGCTCACCATCGGGGGTAGAATACGAGCAGTACTTC.

With regard to this clone: This sample includes further DNA sequences coding for the same CDR3. The chain employs TRBV5-1 and TRBJ2-7; D is unresolved. The V gene lost 4 bases and the J gene lost 0 bases, with 11 bases spanning the gap. Germline lookup yields CDR1 SGHRS and CDR2 YFSETQ. The CDR3 totals 14 residues. The CDR3 DNA sequence: TGCGCCAGCAGCCAAGGACCTAGCTCCTACGAGCAGTACTTC. Protein: CASSQGPSSYEQYF.

This chain uses TRBV5-1 with TRBJ2-7; a possible D gene is TRBD1 (5 bases). The CDR3 spans 15 residues. Germline CDR1 reads SGHRS; CDR2 reads YFSETQ. V was cut by 1 base and J by 0 bases, with 11 bases left in between. CDR3 DNA sequence: TGCGCCAGCAGCTTGATAGGGGTCAGCTCCTACGAGCAGTACTTC. The encoded protein is CASSLIGVSSYEQYF. Full variable domain (missing parts from reference TRBV5-1 and TRBJ2-7): KAGVTQTPRYLIKTRGQQVTLSCSPISGHRSVSWYQQTPGQGLQFLFEYFSETQRNKGNFPGRFSGRQFSNSRSEMNVSTLELGDSALYLCASSLIGVSSYEQYFGPGTRLTVT.

The chain combines TRBV6-6 with TRBJ2-7; 12 nucleotides align to TRBD2. Trimming cost V 9 bases and J 6 bases; bases outside gene matches: 9. CDR1 and CDR2 (germline): MNHNY, SVGAGI (reference sequence). This CDR3 is built from 14 residues. For the CDR3, the DNA is TGTGCCAGTCGACTAGCGGGAGACTCCGCCGAGCAGTACTTC. Translating it yields CASRLAGDSAEQYF.

The chain links TRBV19 to TRBJ1-1, with a tentative D call TRBD1 (6 bases). The CDR3 is 16 residues long. Germline values: CDR1 LNHDA, CDR2 SQIVND (reference sequence). V shed 5 bases and J shed 3 bases, with 19 bases lying between them. CDR3 loop: CASSSNGQLRDTEAFF. In nucleotides, the CDR3 is TGTGCCAGTAGTTCCAATGGACAGCTGAGGGACACTGAAGCTTTCTTT.

Notes on this clone: The sample has other DNA sequences that encode this CDR3 too. This chain joins TRBV18 and TRBJ2-5; no firm D call. Trimming removed 3 bases from V and 2 bases from J, with 7 bases in between. The CDR3 runs 13 residues. The germline V gene has CDR1 KGHSH and CDR2 LQKENI. In DNA, the CDR3 is TGTGCCAGCTCACCCTATGGACAAGAGACCCAGTACTTC. This gives the protein CASSPYGQETQYF.

This clone was counted once. This same CDR3 is encoded by further DNA sequences in the sample. V is TRBV28 and J is TRBJ1-5, with D uncertain. The germline gives CDR1 MDHEN, CDR2 SYDVKM. CDR3 length: 12 residues. V gave up 5 bases and J gave up 4 bases, with 6 bases separating them. Written as DNA, the CDR3 is TGTGCCAGCAGTCAAACGAATCAGCCCCAGCATTTT. Protein: CASSQTNQPQHF. Supplemented by reference TRBV28 and TRBJ1-5, the full variable domain reads DVKVTQSSRYLVKRTGEKVFLECVQDMDHENMFWYRQDPGLGLRLIYFSYDVKMKEKGDIPEGYSVSREKKERFSLILESASTNQTSMYLCASSQTNQPQHFGDGTRLSIL.

This chain joins TRBV6-1 and TRBJ1-5; 9 bases line up with TRBD1. Looked up from germline, CDR1 is MNHNS and CDR2 is SASEGT. The CDR3 totals 13 residues. The J segment lost 9 bases and the V segment lost 4 bases, leaving 4 bases of the junction unmatched. In DNA form, the CDR3 reads TGTGCCAGCAGTGTGGACAGGGGAGCGCCCCAGCATTTT. It is translated as CASSVDRGAPQHF.

This clone was picked up one time. The chain employs TRBV5-1 and TRBJ1-1; 8 nucleotides align to TRBD1. The CDR3 has 14 amino acids. Looked up from germline, CDR1 is SGHRS and CDR2 is YFSETQ. V lost 0 bases and J lost 6; bases outside the gene matches: 4. The CDR3, as DNA: TGCGCCAGCAGCTTGGGACAGGGGCCAGCTGAAGCTTTCTTT. This codes for CASSLGQGPAEAFF.

V usage is TRBV30 and J usage is TRBJ2-5, with TRBD2 matching over 7 bases. The CDR3 contains 14 residues. In germline, CDR1 is GTSNPN, CDR2 SVGIG (reference sequence). V was clipped by 2 bases and J by 5 bases; unmatched bases: 8. The CDR3 spells CAWSLGREMETQYF. The DNA of the CDR3 is TGTGCCTGGAGTTTAGGGCGGGAGATGGAGACCCAGTACTTC.

The gene calls are TRBV29-1 and TRBJ2-1, with 8 positions matching TRBD1. This CDR3 is built from 15 residues. V was clipped by 3 bases and J by 7 bases; unmatched bases: 11. Germline V gene lookup returns CDR1 SQVTM and CDR2 ANQGSEA. The CDR3 here is CSVDFVQGVGNEQFF. Written as DNA, the CDR3 is TGCAGCGTTGATTTTGTACAGGGGGTAGGTAATGAGCAGTTCTTC.

In regard to this clone: The sample carries other DNA sequences with the same CDR3. The V call is TRBV30, the J call TRBJ2-3; D remains unclear. CDR1 is GTSNPN, CDR2 SVGIG, per germline (reference sequence). V lost 2 bases and J lost 3, with 3 bases in between. CDR3 length equals 11 residues. The DNA for the CDR3 is TGTGCCTGGAGTTTTACAGATACGCAGTATTTT. Residues: CAWSFTDTQYF.

The genes are TRBV6-1 and TRBJ1-2, with D perhaps matching TRBD1 (5 bases). The CDR3 sequence is 15 residues long. The V and J ends lost 2 bases and 8 bases respectively, with 18 bases between them. CDR1 and CDR2 (germline): MNHNS, SASEGT. The CDR3 nucleotides are TGTGCCAGCAGTGAAAATTTAGTTAGGGGACTAGGCTACACCTTC. This translates into CASSENLVRGLGYTF.

The gene calls are TRBV30 and TRBJ2-2; weak D call: TRBD1 (6 bases). The CDR3 totals 15 residues. Germline lookup yields CDR1 GTSNPN and CDR2 SVGIG (reference sequence). The V end was cut by 3 bases, the J end by 6 bases, with 17 bases between. The CDR3 DNA reads as TGTGCCTGGAGCCCCCTTCTAACAGGGCCCGGGGAGCTGTTTTTT. Amino acid sequence: CAWSPLLTGPGELFF.

The chain is built from TRBV30 and TRBJ1-5, with D tentatively TRBD1 (5 bases). The CDR3 is 14 amino acids. The germline V gene encodes CDR1 GTSNPN and CDR2 SVGIG (reference sequence). Deletions cut 3 bases from V and 7 bases from J, with 16 bases between. CDR3: CAWSLSGGRQPQHF. CDR3 in DNA: TGTGCCTGGAGCCTGTCGGGGGGTAGACAGCCCCAGCATTTT.

Only one count was recorded for this clone. This chain connects TRBV11-2 to TRBJ1-3; D is perhaps TRBD1 (5 bases). This CDR3 region has 16 residues. V lost 3 bases, J lost 4 bases, and 16 bases lay in between. From germline, CDR1 is SGHAT and CDR2 FQNNGV. CDR3: CASSFTTGTRGNTIYF. CDR3 nucleotide sequence: TGTGCCAGCAGCTTCACAACCGGGACGAGGGGAAACACCATATATTTT. The variable domain in full, completed from reference TRBV11-2 and TRBJ1-3, reads EAGVAQSPRYKIIEKRQSVAFWCNPISGHATLYWYQQILGQGPKLLIQFQNNGVVDDSQLPKDRFSAERLKGVDSTLKIQPAKLEDSAVYLCASSFTTGTRGNTIYFGEGSWLTVV.

The chain links TRBV30 to TRBJ1-1; D possibly corresponds to TRBD1 (6 bases). Germline CDR1 reads GTSNPN; CDR2 reads SVGIG (reference sequence). This CDR3 comprises 13 residues. The germline V and J ends were trimmed by 5 bases and 3 bases, with 13 bases remaining between them. CDR3 DNA sequence: TGTGCCTGGGAGGGGACACCTTACACTGAAGCTTTCTTT. This translates into CAWEGTPYTEAFF.

V is TRBV7-3 and J is TRBJ1-4, with D maybe TRBD1 (6 bases). This CDR3 is built from 13 residues. Trimming took off 6 bases at V and 3 bases at J, with 8 bases between the two ends. From germline, CDR1 is SGHTA and CDR2 FQGTGA. The CDR3 loop is CASSTGSNEKLFF. The CDR3 DNA reads TGTGCCAGCAGTACAGGGTCTAATGAAAAACTGTTTTTT.